Sequencing of this T cell receptor beta chain was carried out in a study of blood T cell repertoires in COVID-19. Study-wide background: T cells, B-cell-depleted T cells, or PBMCs provided the cDNA or gDNA that served as material.

CDR3 length: 15 residues. J lost 4 bases, V lost 5 bases, and 7 bases had no gene match. Per the germline V gene, CDR1 is MDHEN and CDR2 is SYDVKM. Sequencing was performed with immunoSEQ multiplex PCR; in TCRdb, only in-frame clones are kept and a portion is missing. Found here are roughly 200,000 clones, around 80% of them singletons; the top ten hold roughly 13%. The chain links TRBV28 to TRBJ1-5; 8 bases map to TRBD1. The material sequenced was peripheral blood. The receptor was derived from a human donor in a cohort sampled during active COVID-19. The CDR3: CASSAHRGGNQPQHF. The CDR3 nucleotides are TGTGCCAGCAGTGCTCACAGGGGGGGGAATCAGCCCCAGCATTTT. Based on the CDR3 plus reference TRBV28 and TRBJ1-5, the full variable domain is DVKVTQSSRYLVKRTGEKVFLECVQDMDHENMFWYRQDPGLGLRLIYFSYDVKMKEKGDIPEGYSVSREKKERFSLILESASTNQTSMYLCASSAHRGGNQPQHFGDGTRLSIL.